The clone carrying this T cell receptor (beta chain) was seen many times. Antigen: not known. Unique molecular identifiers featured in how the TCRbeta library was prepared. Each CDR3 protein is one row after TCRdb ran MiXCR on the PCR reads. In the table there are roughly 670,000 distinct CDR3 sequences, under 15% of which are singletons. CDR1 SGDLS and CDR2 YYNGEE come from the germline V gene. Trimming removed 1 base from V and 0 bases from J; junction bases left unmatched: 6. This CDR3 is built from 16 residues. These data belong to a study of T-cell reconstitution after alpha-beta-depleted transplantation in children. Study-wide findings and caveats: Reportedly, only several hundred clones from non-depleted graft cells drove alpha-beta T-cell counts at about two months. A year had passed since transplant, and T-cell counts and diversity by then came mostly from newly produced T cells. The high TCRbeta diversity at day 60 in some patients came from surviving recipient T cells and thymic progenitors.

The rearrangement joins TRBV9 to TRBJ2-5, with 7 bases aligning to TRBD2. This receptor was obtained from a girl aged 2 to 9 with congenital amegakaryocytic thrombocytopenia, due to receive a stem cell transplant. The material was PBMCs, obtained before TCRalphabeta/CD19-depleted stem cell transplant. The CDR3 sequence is CASSVSLGGNQETQYF. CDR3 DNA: TGTGCCAGCAGCGTATCGTTGGGGGGGAACCAAGAGACCCAGTACTTC.